This T cell receptor beta chain was sequenced in a study of CXCR3-negative and CXCR3-positive naive CD8 T cells. Study-wide results and caveats: Both of the naive subsets showed about the same high diversity, but memory CD8+ cells had much less. Higher TRB CDR3 hydrophobicity marked CXCR3-positive naive cells relative to CXCR3-negative naive cells. In cryopreserved cells, CXCR3 expression partially decreased, and fresh PBMCs were used in most assays.

Carrying UMI labels, the TRB cDNA libraries were prepared through 5' RACE. TCRdb re-analyzed the 5' RACE reads; it lists each CDR3 protein once, without DNA. The sample totals about 84,000 distinct CDR3 sequences. Germline CDR1 MNHEY, CDR2 SVGAGI. The CDR3 sequence is 14 residues long. Details on this clonotype: Its target is not known.

Naive CD8+ T cells showed a CD45RO-CCR7+CD27+CD95- phenotype. Sequences were obtained from naive CXCR3+ CD8+ T cells from blood. Subset: CD45RO-CCR7+CD27+CD95- naive CD8+ T cells expressing CXCR3 (TNR3+). This rearrangement joins TRBV6-5 to TRBJ2-1; TCRdb selects TRBD1, and the lack of DNA leaves this call unchecked. This clonotype was obtained from a human donor in good health. Some clones in this sample may be carry-over from other donors' samples. CDR3 protein: CASSSRGTQNEQFF.